This TCR beta chain was observed in a study of blood T cells in healthy people across ages. Study background: Template-switching capture recovered about one barcoded beta molecule per two T cells. Broader study findings: Naive T cell percentage showed a strong correlation with TCR beta diversity.

A remark on this clonotype: Antigen specificity is unknown.

With 3 bases removed from V and 1 base from J, the gap between germline ends came to 14 bases. This CDR3 contains 16 residues. A J-beta primer mix and a sample-barcoded 5' primer were used in a second PCR of roughly 6 to 11 cycles. TCRdb reanalysed the 5' RACE reads using MiXCR and keeps one entry per CDR3 protein. The profile shows about 700,000 distinct CDR3 sequences, about 32% of them singletons. Each sample yielded at least 6 million isolated PBMCs. The clonotype comes from a woman at least 80 years old in good health. The V and J genes are TRBV12-3 or TRBV12-4 and TRBJ2-3; D call uncertain. Sequencing was carried out using blood. The CDR3 sequence: CASSFTRYLGTDTQYF. The CDR3 DNA sequence: TGTGCCAGCAGTTTTACCCGGTATTTGGGCACAGATACGCAGTATTTT.